This passage covers 32 T cell receptor beta chains from one sample sequenced in a study of blood T cell repertoires in COVID-19 (dated by TCRdb to about 2020). Library preparation employed the immunoSEQ multiplex PCR assay. In its TCRdb copy, this immuneACCESS table keeps in-frame sequences only and misses some clones. Where compared with another copy, unresolved V genes explain less than half of these, and the others have no known cause. The sample table lists over 250,000 clones, 88% of them with a count of one. The top ten hold roughly 0.8% of the sample. Input material: peripheral blood. The receptors derive from a woman in her thirties with acute or convalescent COVID-19.

The chain combines TRBV29-1 with TRBJ1-4, with D maybe TRBD1 (5 bases). The CDR3 consists of 17 residues. Deletions cut 0 bases from V and 1 base from J, with 15 bases between. Germline values: CDR1 SQVTM, CDR2 ANQGSEA. The CDR3 loop is CSVEDPGGARTNEKLFF. The CDR3 DNA reads TGCAGCGTTGAAGATCCGGGAGGGGCCCGAACTAATGAAAAACTGTTTTTT.

V and J are TRBV7-3 and TRBJ1-1, with a possible D match to TRBD1 (6 bases). The germline V and J ends were trimmed by 1 base and 0 bases, with 12 bases remaining between them. The germline CDR1 and CDR2 sequences are SGHTA and FQGTGA. The CDR3 consists of 16 residues. The CDR3, as DNA: TGTGCCAGCAGCTTAAGCCAGGGGACTATGAACACTGAAGCTTTCTTT. Residues: CASSLSQGTMNTEAFF.

J is TRBJ1-1 and V is TRBV15; TRBD1 is a possible D gene (5 bases). CDR1 is LNHNV and CDR2 is YYDKDF in the germline V gene (reference sequence). Trimming stripped 0 bases from V and 1 base from J, with 12 bases between. This CDR3 region has 16 residues. For the CDR3, the DNA is TGTGCCACCAGCAGAGAAGCTACAGGTTCGAACACTGAAGCTTTCTTT. Protein: CATSREATGSNTEAFF.

This clone was observed a single time. The chain is built from TRBV5-4 and TRBJ2-1; 8 bases are a match to TRBD2. Germline V lookup: CDR1 SGHNT, CDR2 YYREEE (reference sequence). The CDR3 loop spans 15 amino acids. V dropped 4 bases and J dropped 6; count of bases not matched to a gene: 9. CDR3 amino acids: CASSRAGGGFNEQFF. In nucleotides, the CDR3 is TGTGCCAGCAGCCGAGCGGGCGGGGGGTTCAATGAGCAGTTCTTC. Filled out from reference TRBV5-4 and TRBJ2-1, the complete variable domain reads ETGVTQSPTHLIKTRGQQVTLRCSSQSGHNTVSWYQQALGQGPQFIFQYYREEENGRGNFPPRFSGLQFPNYSSELNVNALELDDSALYLCASSRAGGGFNEQFFGPGTRLTVL.

The chain combines TRBV6-2 or TRBV6-3 with TRBJ2-2; 12 bases map to TRBD2. CDR1 is MNHEY and CDR2 is SVGEGT in the germline V gene. The CDR3 has 18 amino acids. V shed 0 bases, J shed 7 bases, and the junction held 9 bases outside the gene matches. Here the CDR3 reads CASSYSRLAGVIYGELFF. DNA for the CDR3: TGTGCCAGCAGTTACTCGAGACTAGCGGGAGTAATCTACGGGGAGCTGTTTTTT.

The V call is TRBV11-2, the J call TRBJ2-1; 8 nucleotides align to TRBD2. This CDR3 has 15 amino acids. Trimming removed 1 base from V and 7 bases from J; junction bases left unmatched: 6. The germline CDR1 and CDR2 sequences are SGHAT and FQNNGV. The CDR3 loop is CASSLVASGPNEQFF. The CDR3 nucleotides read TGTGCCAGCAGCTTAGTGGCTAGCGGGCCGAATGAGCAGTTCTTC.

V and J are TRBV18 and TRBJ1-2; TRBD1 matches at 8 bases. Germline loops: CDR1 KGHSH, CDR2 LQKENI. V shed 0 bases, J shed 8 bases, and the junction held 5 bases outside the gene matches. The CDR3 has 14 residues. CDR3 loop: CASSPPAGGLGYTF. The CDR3, as DNA: TGTGCCAGCTCACCACCGGCAGGGGGCTTGGGCTACACCTTC.

CDR3 residues: CASSQGQGSQPQHF. The CDR3 DNA is TGTGCCAGCAGCCAAGGGCAGGGGAGTCAGCCCCAGCATTTT. The chain is built from TRBV3-1 (or the pseudogene TRBV3-2) and TRBJ1-5; D is possibly TRBD1 (6 bases). V was cut by 1 base and J by 6 bases, with 10 bases left in between. Germline CDR1 LGHDT, CDR2 YNNKEL (reference sequence). This CDR3 has 14 residues.

The chain combines TRBV29-1 with TRBJ2-7; 11 bases fit TRBD2. Germline values: CDR1 SQVTM, CDR2 ANQGSEA. The CDR3 is 14 amino acids. The V gene end was trimmed by 6 bases and the J gene end by 1 base; junction bases not matched to a gene: 5. CDR3 protein: CSVMGLAVSYEQYF. CDR3 DNA sequence: TGCAGCGTGATGGGACTAGCGGTGTCCTACGAGCAGTACTTC.

This clone has a single count. This sequence joins TRBV13 and TRBJ2-5, with D perhaps TRBD2 (6 bases). V lost 7 bases to trimming and J lost 0 bases, with 9 bases between them. Germline values: CDR1 PRHDT, CDR2 FYEKMQ (reference sequence). This CDR3 contains 13 residues. CDR3 DNA: TGTGCCAGCACGGGAGAGTACCAAGAGACCCAGTACTTC. This codes for CASTGEYQETQYF.

This chain connects TRBV2 to TRBJ1-3, with D unclear. The CDR3 runs to 14 residues. Trimming took 10 bases from V and 4 from J, leaving 17 bases between them. The V gene's germline CDR1 is SNHLY and CDR2 FYNNEI. CDR3 coding DNA: TGTGCCACGCTGGCAGTGAATTACGGAAACACCATATATTTT. Translating it yields CATLAVNYGNTIYF.

The chain recombines TRBV21-1 with TRBJ2-2; the listed D gene, TRBD1, was not tested against the DNA. TRBV21-1 is a documented pseudogene. This CDR3 contains 17 residues. Here the CDR3 reads CASSLLRQGVHTGELFF. The CDR3 nucleotides are TGTGCCAGCAGCCTCCTCCGGCAGGGGGTGCACACCGGGGAGCTGTTTTTT.

The chain is built from TRBV30 and TRBJ2-3, with D possibly TRBD2 on 7 matching bases. Germline V gives CDR1 GTSNPN, CDR2 SVGIG (reference sequence). The CDR3 is 14 amino acids. V lost 1 base to trimming and J lost 6 bases, with 14 bases between them. The CDR3: CAWSEVGGGDTQYF. In DNA, the CDR3 is TGTGCCTGGAGTGAGGTAGGGGGAGGGGATACGCAGTATTTT. Full variable domain (rest looked up from reference TRBV30 and TRBJ2-3): SQTIHQWPATLVQPVGSPLSLECTVEGTSNPNLYWYRQAAGRGLQLLFYSVGIGQISSEVPQNLSASRPQDRQFILSSKKLLLSDSGFYLCAWSEVGGGDTQYFGPGTRLTVL.

The V gene is TRBV7-8, the J gene TRBJ2-7; the match to TRBD2 covers 7 bases. The CDR3 has 16 residues. V trimming: 0 bases; J trimming: 3 bases; junction bases outside the gene matches: 8. Germline CDR1 is SGHVS and CDR2 is FQNEAQ. The CDR3 loop is CASSLASAGVIYEQYF. DNA for the CDR3: TGTGCCAGCAGCTTAGCCTCGGCGGGAGTGATCTACGAGCAGTACTTC.

The chain uses TRBV2 and TRBJ1-3; D perhaps matches TRBD1 (5 bases). This CDR3 has 16 amino acids. The V end lost 5 bases, the J end lost 3 bases, and 17 bases lay between the germline ends. CDR1 and CDR2 (germline): SNHLY, FYNNEI. As DNA, the CDR3 is TGTGCCAGCAGTCGTTATCTAGGGGTTGGTGGAAACACCATATATTTT. Its translation is CASSRYLGVGGNTIYF.

This clone appeared a single time. The V call is TRBV4-3, the J call TRBJ2-1; D is ambiguous. The CDR3 length is 15 residues. The germline V gene encodes CDR1 LGHNA and CDR2 YSLEER. Trimming cost V 1 base and J 0 bases, with 7 bases left between them. DNA of the CDR3: TGCGCCAGCAGCCAAGTTCGGAGCTCCTACAATGAGCAGTTCTTC. Protein: CASSQVRSSYNEQFF.

This chain links TRBV6-5 with TRBJ2-7; perhaps TRBD2 as D (6 bases). The V gene's germline CDR1 is MNHEY and CDR2 SVGAGI. V dropped 8 bases and J dropped 0 bases, with 14 bases sitting between them. The CDR3 extends over 14 amino acids. The CDR3 DNA follows: TGTGCCAGCCAAACTAGCACTATCTCCTACGAGCAGTACTTC. It translates to CASQTSTISYEQYF.

V is TRBV27 and J is TRBJ2-2, with D perhaps matching TRBD2 (5 bases). The V and J ends lost 3 bases and 0 bases respectively, with 5 bases between them. The germline CDR1 and CDR2 sequences are MNHEY and SMNVEV (reference sequence). The CDR3 covers 14 residues. Written as DNA, the CDR3 is TGTGCCAGCAGTTTCGGGACGAACACCGGGGAGCTGTTTTTT. This codes for CASSFGTNTGELFF.

This chain joins TRBV19 and TRBJ2-5, with 11 bases that match TRBD1. The CDR3 extends over 15 amino acids. The junction had 6 bases not matched to a gene; V was cut back by 6 bases and J by 3 bases. In germline, CDR1 is LNHDA, CDR2 SQIVND (reference sequence). CDR3 protein: CASSPGTGGKETQYF. The CDR3 nucleotides are TGTGCCAGTAGCCCCGGGACAGGGGGTAAAGAGACCCAGTACTTC.

A single count supports this clone. The chain couples TRBV10-1 to TRBJ2-1; 11 bases align to TRBD2. Trimming took 3 bases from V and 1 from J; bases not matched to a gene: 8. This CDR3 is 18 amino acids long. The germline gives CDR1 WNHNN, CDR2 SYGVQD (reference sequence). CDR3: CASSDGVAGGSSYNEQFF. The CDR3 region has the DNA TGCGCCAGCAGTGATGGGGTAGCGGGAGGGTCTTCCTACAATGAGCAGTTCTTC.

This CDR3 reads CASSQQAGRRAGELFF. As DNA, the CDR3 is TGTGCCAGCAGCCAACAGGCGGGAAGAAGGGCCGGGGAGCTGTTTTTT. The chain links TRBV7-9 to TRBJ2-2, with D perhaps TRBD2 (6 bases). This CDR3 contains 16 residues. Trimming removed 5 bases at V and 6 bases at J, with 19 bases between. The germline V gene encodes CDR1 SEHNR and CDR2 FQNEAQ (reference sequence).

This clone has more than one count but fewer than ten. The chain uses TRBV6-5 and TRBJ2-7; the D is unclear. The V and J ends lost 6 bases and 2 bases respectively, with 8 bases between them. The germline gives CDR1 MNHEY, CDR2 SVGAGI. This CDR3 contains 12 residues. The CDR3 nucleotides read TGTGCCAGCAGGAACGGTCCCTACGAGCAGTACTTC. It yields the protein CASRNGPYEQYF.

This chain joins TRBV11-3 and TRBJ2-5; 9 nucleotides agree with TRBD1. Germline assignment: CDR1 SGHNT and CDR2 YENEEA. V dropped 3 bases and J dropped 5; count of bases not matched to a gene: 10. This CDR3 has 16 amino acids. CDR3 protein: CASSLGTGTGMETQYF. In DNA, the CDR3 is TGTGCCAGCAGCTTGGGTACCGGGACAGGGATGGAGACCCAGTACTTC.

This chain links TRBV9 with TRBJ1-3, with a possible D match to TRBD1 (5 bases). Germline CDR1 reads SGDLS; CDR2 reads YYNGEE. The CDR3 extends over 15 amino acids. The V end was cut by 3 bases, the J end by 4 bases, with 14 bases between. In DNA form, the CDR3 reads TGTGCCAGCAGCGCTGGATCACAGGTGGGAAACACCATATATTTT. This gives the protein CASSAGSQVGNTIYF.

The chain has TRBV12-5 and TRBJ1-1; 7 nucleotides match TRBD1. Germline V gene sequence: CDR1 LGHNT, CDR2 FRNRAP. Losses at the gene ends were 1 base for V and 0 bases for J; bases not matched to a gene: 2. CDR3 length equals 15 residues. CDR3 coding DNA: TGTGCTAGTGGTTTGGAGGGGGCCTTGAACACTGAAGCTTTCTTT. It codes for CASGLEGALNTEAFF.

This clone was counted a few times. This rearrangement joins TRBV10-3 to TRBJ1-1; D ambiguous. V lost 3 bases and J lost 2, with 7 bases in between. Germline V lookup: CDR1 ENHRY, CDR2 SYGVKD. There are 13 residues in the CDR3. This CDR3 is CAISERDNTEAFF. Written as DNA, the CDR3 is TGTGCCATCAGTGAACGGGATAACACTGAAGCTTTCTTT.

The genes are TRBV7-8 and TRBJ2-7; TRBD2 agrees at 8 bases. In germline, CDR1 is SGHVS, CDR2 FQNEAQ. The CDR3 runs to 18 residues. V dropped 1 base and J dropped 3; count of bases not matched to a gene: 14. CDR3 sequence: CASSLVQRGQGLFYEQYF. CDR3 in DNA: TGTGCCAGCAGCTTAGTACAGCGGGGGCAGGGGCTGTTCTACGAGCAGTACTTC.

This chain connects TRBV9 to TRBJ2-2, with a weak D call TRBD1 (6 bases). The germline V gene encodes CDR1 SGDLS and CDR2 YYNGEE. The CDR3 is 14 residues long. Between the trimmed V and J ends, which lost 5 bases and 4 bases, there was a span of 12 bases. For the CDR3, the DNA is TGTGCCAGCAGAACGGACAGTTCCACCGGGGAGCTGTTTTTT. It specifies CASRTDSSTGELFF.

This chain uses TRBV18 with TRBJ2-5, with D possibly TRBD2 on 5 matching bases. The V and J ends lost 3 bases and 4 bases respectively, with 15 bases between them. The CDR3 runs to 15 residues. Germline assignment: CDR1 KGHSH and CDR2 LQKENI. The CDR3 protein is CASSPGTYGIETQYF. CDR3 nucleotide sequence: TGTGCCAGCTCACCGGGTACTTACGGGATAGAGACCCAGTACTTC.

The chain joins TRBV9 to TRBJ2-5; the D gene is possibly TRBD2 (6 bases). CDR3 length: 14 amino acids. V gave up 4 bases and J gave up 5 bases, with 15 bases separating them. Germline loops: CDR1 SGDLS, CDR2 YYNGEE. The CDR3 DNA is TGTGCCAGCAGCCCCGGGACTTTATGGGAGACCCAGTACTTC. It translates to CASSPGTLWETQYF.

This rearrangement joins TRBV19 to TRBJ2-1; 7 bases agree with TRBD2. Germline assignment: CDR1 LNHDA and CDR2 SQIVND (reference sequence). CDR3 length equals 15 residues. Trimming at V came to 1 base and at J to 7 bases, leaving 7 bases not matched to a gene. The CDR3 sequence is CASSIGGGSLNEQFF. CDR3 nucleotide sequence: TGTGCCAGTAGTATAGGAGGCGGGAGTTTAAATGAGCAGTTCTTC. Full variable domain (outside the CDR3, taken from reference TRBV19 and TRBJ2-1): DGGITQSPKYLFRKEGQNVTLSCEQNLNHDAMYWYRQDPGQGLRLIYYSQIVNDFQKGDIAEGYSVSREKKESFPLTVTSAQKNPTAFYLCASSIGGGSLNEQFFGPGTRLTVL.

The V and J genes are TRBV6-5 and TRBJ1-4; 8 bases fit TRBD1. The CDR3 extends over 12 amino acids. Trimming cost V 7 bases and J 10 bases; bases outside gene matches: 5. Germline CDR1 MNHEY, CDR2 SVGAGI. The CDR3 DNA is TGTGCCAGCATGCAGGGGGCAGGAAAACTGTTTTTT. Protein sequence: CASMQGAGKLFF.